The sample holds one count of the clone carrying this T cell receptor beta chain. This sample stems from a study of blood T cell repertoires in COVID-19. Overall study: From T cells, B-cell-depleted T cells, or PBMCs came the material, which was cDNA or gDNA.

Generated by immunoSEQ multiplex PCR, the TCRdb table keeps only in-frame clones and is missing some. The repertoire holds over 110,000 clones, with 87% as singletons. Cohort 3 donors counted as recovered after two negative PCRs, clearance, or resolved symptoms. The CDR3 is made up of 16 amino acids. Trimming cost V 6 bases and J 3 bases, with 17 bases left between them. Germline CDR1 MDHEN, CDR2 SYDVKM. This clonotype was obtained from a man aged 55 to 70 who had recovered from COVID-19. The rearrangement links TRBV28 to TRBJ1-4, with a weak D call TRBD1 (5 bases). What was sequenced was PBMCs or T cells enriched from blood (not recorded which). The CDR3 protein is CASSSQSGTPNEKLFF. The CDR3, as DNA: TGTGCCAGCAGCTCCCAAAGCGGGACCCCTAATGAAAAACTGTTTTTT.